This is a list of T cell receptor beta chains from one sample in a study of blood T cell repertoires in COVID-19. Sequenced by immunoSEQ multiplex PCR; TCRdb stores in-frame clones only, minus some. This repertoire shows about 130,000 clones, approximately 84% found once; its top ten account for 17%. Material: peripheral blood. The source is a woman over 75 with acute or convalescent COVID-19. CDR3s include the opening cysteine and the closing phenylalanine or tryptophan. D genes are given only for firm matches. Not every row has a clone size; where given, it reads once, few, many or a size class.

j_call: TRBJ2-5
clone_size: NA
d_call: TRBD1
v_call: TRBV18
cdr3_nt: TGTGCCAGCTCATCGGTCCCGGGACAGGGGTCAGAGACCCAGTACTTC
cdr3_aa: CASSSVPGQGSETQYF

j_call: TRBJ2-3
clone_size: NA
d_call: TRBD2
v_call: TRBV11-2
cdr3_nt: TGTGCCAGCAGCCCTCTAGCGGGAGGGCCGCGAGATACGCAGTATTTT
cdr3_aa: CASSPLAGGPRDTQYF

j_call: TRBJ1-1
clone_size: NA
d_call: TRBD1
v_call: TRBV29-1
cdr3_nt: TGCAGCGTGAGGGGACAGGGAGGGAACACTGAAGCTTTCTTT
cdr3_aa: CSVRGQGGNTEAFF

j_call: TRBJ1-2
clone_size: NA
d_call: TRBD1
v_call: TRBV19
cdr3_nt: TGTGCCAGTAGTATAATAGGAAGGACAGGGGACGGCTACACCTTC
cdr3_aa: CASSIIGRTGDGYTF

j_call: TRBJ1-5
clone_size: NA
d_call: TRBD1
v_call: TRBV19
cdr3_nt: TGTGCCAGTAGTCTAGGGACAGGTTCATACAATCAGCCCCAGCATTTT
cdr3_aa: CASSLGTGSYNQPQHF

j_call: TRBJ1-5
clone_size: many
d_call: NA
v_call: TRBV4-3
cdr3_nt: TGCGCCAGCAGCCACCGTAGAGGCGACAATCAGCCCCAGCATTTT
cdr3_aa: CASSHRRGDNQPQHF

j_call: TRBJ2-3
clone_size: NA
d_call: NA
v_call: TRBV7-2
cdr3_nt: TGTGCCAGCAGCTTAGTTCTAGCCACAGATACGCAGTATTTT
cdr3_aa: CASSLVLATDTQYF

j_call: TRBJ2-5
clone_size: NA
d_call: TRBD2
v_call: TRBV11-2
cdr3_nt: TGTGCCAGCACCCTGGCGGGGGGCGCGTTCGAAGAGACCCAGTACTTC
cdr3_aa: CASTLAGGAFEETQYF

j_call: TRBJ2-7
clone_size: NA
d_call: NA
v_call: TRBV5-1
cdr3_nt: TGCGCCAGCAGCTTGGGTCAGGGGTCCTACGAGCAGTACTTC
cdr3_aa: CASSLGQGSYEQYF

j_call: TRBJ1-2
clone_size: few
d_call: NA
v_call: TRBV4-1
cdr3_nt: TGCGCCAGCAGCTTCGGCGCGGCTGGGAACTATGGCTACACCTTC
cdr3_aa: CASSFGAAGNYGYTF

j_call: TRBJ1-3
clone_size: few
d_call: NA
v_call: TRBV18
cdr3_nt: TGTGCCAGCTCACCACCGGTCGGTTTTTCTGGAAACACCATATATTTT
cdr3_aa: CASSPPVGFSGNTIYF

j_call: TRBJ2-2
clone_size: NA
d_call: NA
v_call: TRBV5-1
cdr3_nt: TGCGCCAGCAGCTTGGTGACAGCTGGGGAGCTGTTTTTT
cdr3_aa: CASSLVTAGELFF

j_call: TRBJ2-1
clone_size: NA
d_call: NA
v_call: TRBV2
cdr3_nt: TGTGCCAGCAGCTGGGCCAGGGCGGTAGAAGGTGAGCAGTTCTTC
cdr3_aa: CASSWARAVEGEQFF

j_call: TRBJ1-2
clone_size: NA
d_call: NA
v_call: TRBV6-5
cdr3_nt: TGTGCCAGCACCATGGGGGGGCCCTATGGCTACACCTTC
cdr3_aa: CASTMGGPYGYTF

j_call: TRBJ2-3
clone_size: NA
d_call: NA
v_call: TRBV5-1
cdr3_nt: TGCGCCAGCAGCTCACGGGTGGATACGCAGTATTTT
cdr3_aa: CASSSRVDTQYF

j_call: TRBJ2-1
clone_size: NA
d_call: TRBD2
v_call: TRBV4-1
cdr3_nt: TGCGCCAGCAGCCAAGATCCAGCGGGGGCTTACAATGAGCAGTTCTTC
cdr3_aa: CASSQDPAGAYNEQFF

j_call: TRBJ1-1
clone_size: NA
d_call: NA
v_call: TRBV4-3
cdr3_nt: TGCGCCAGCAGCCCCCGGGGTCGGGGGAACACTGAAGCTTTCTTT
cdr3_aa: CASSPRGRGNTEAFF

j_call: TRBJ1-5
clone_size: NA
d_call: TRBD1
v_call: TRBV19
cdr3_nt: TGTGCCAGTAGTCAACAGGGGCATCAGCCCCAGCATTTT
cdr3_aa: CASSQQGHQPQHF

j_call: TRBJ1-2
clone_size: NA
d_call: NA
v_call: TRBV7-9
cdr3_nt: TGTGCCAGCAGCCAGGCGGCGGGGGGCGCAGGTGGTGGCTACACCTTC
cdr3_aa: CASSQAAGGAGGGYTF

j_call: TRBJ1-2
clone_size: NA
d_call: NA
v_call: TRBV7-2
cdr3_nt: TGTGCCAGCAGCTTAGCGGCGGGTGTGGGCTCTGGCTACACCTTC
cdr3_aa: CASSLAAGVGSGYTF

j_call: TRBJ1-4
clone_size: NA
d_call: NA
v_call: TRBV30
cdr3_nt: TGTGCCTGGAGTCCGGGACCCCAGGGGGAAAAACTGTTTTTT
cdr3_aa: CAWSPGPQGEKLFF

j_call: TRBJ1-2
clone_size: NA
d_call: TRBD1
v_call: TRBV28
cdr3_nt: TGTGCCAGCAGTGGACACGGGACAGCTAACTATGGCTACACCTTC
cdr3_aa: CASSGHGTANYGYTF

j_call: TRBJ2-1
clone_size: NA
d_call: TRBD2
v_call: TRBV6-6
cdr3_nt: TGTGCCAGCAGGAAACCGGGACTAGAAAACAATGAGCAGTTCTTC
cdr3_aa: CASRKPGLENNEQFF

j_call: TRBJ1-1
clone_size: NA
d_call: NA
v_call: TRBV2
cdr3_nt: TGTGCCAGCAGTGAATACAGGGTAGGCACTGAAGCTTTCTTT
cdr3_aa: CASSEYRVGTEAFF

j_call: TRBJ2-1
clone_size: few
d_call: NA
v_call: TRBV5-1
cdr3_nt: TGCGCCAGCAGCCGCCCCCTATGGGAGCCCGGCAATGAGCAGTTCTTC
cdr3_aa: CASSRPLWEPGNEQFF

j_call: TRBJ2-1
clone_size: NA
d_call: NA
v_call: TRBV9
cdr3_nt: TGTGCCAGCAGCGTAGACAGGGCGTCCTACAATGAGCAGTTCTTC
cdr3_aa: CASSVDRASYNEQFF

j_call: TRBJ2-3
clone_size: NA
d_call: NA
v_call: TRBV11-2
cdr3_nt: TGTGCCAGCAGCTTAGGCAGGGAAACAGATACGCAGTATTTT
cdr3_aa: CASSLGRETDTQYF

j_call: TRBJ2-4
clone_size: NA
d_call: NA
v_call: TRBV12-1
cdr3_nt: TGTGCCAGCAGATTTACTAGACAGGGGCCGAATAAACTAGCCAAAAACATTCAGTACTTC
cdr3_aa: CASRFTRQGPNKLAKNIQYF

j_call: TRBJ2-3
clone_size: NA
d_call: NA
v_call: TRBV5-4
cdr3_nt: TGTGCCAGCAGCTTGGGCGGCGGCCCCAAAAGCACAGATACGCAGTATTTT
cdr3_aa: CASSLGGGPKSTDTQYF

j_call: TRBJ2-1
clone_size: NA
d_call: NA
v_call: TRBV29-1
cdr3_nt: TGCAGCGTTGATCTAAGTGTTCAAGGGGATGAGCAGTTCTTC
cdr3_aa: CSVDLSVQGDEQFF

j_call: TRBJ1-2
clone_size: NA
d_call: TRBD1
v_call: TRBV5-6
cdr3_nt: TGTGCCAGCAGCTTGGGGACAGGGACTTCCTATGGCTACACCTTC
cdr3_aa: CASSLGTGTSYGYTF

j_call: TRBJ2-3
clone_size: NA
d_call: TRBD2
v_call: TRBV19
cdr3_nt: TGTGCCAGTAGTATGCGTACGGCTAGCGGGCGCACAGATACGCAGTATTTT
cdr3_aa: CASSMRTASGRTDTQYF

j_call: TRBJ1-1
clone_size: NA
d_call: TRBD1
v_call: TRBV11-2
cdr3_nt: TGTGCCAGCAGCTTAGTGCACAGGGGAGGCACTGAAGCTTTCTTT
cdr3_aa: CASSLVHRGGTEAFF

j_call: TRBJ1-4
clone_size: NA
d_call: TRBD1
v_call: TRBV5-1
cdr3_nt: TGCGCCAGCAGCCCCGGACAGGGGGCTAATGAAAAACTGTTTTTT
cdr3_aa: CASSPGQGANEKLFF

j_call: TRBJ2-1
clone_size: NA
d_call: TRBD1
v_call: TRBV5-8
cdr3_nt: TGTGCCAGCAGCCAGGACAGGGTGCGTAATGAGCAGTTCTTC
cdr3_aa: CASSQDRVRNEQFF

j_call: TRBJ1-1
clone_size: NA
d_call: NA
v_call: TRBV6-5
cdr3_nt: TGTGCCAGCAGTCCATGGGCCAGGGATGGCACTGAAGCTTTCTTT
cdr3_aa: CASSPWARDGTEAFF

j_call: TRBJ2-2
clone_size: NA
d_call: NA
v_call: TRBV4-1
cdr3_nt: TGCGCCAGCAGCCAAGAAGAAGCTATAAACACCGGGGAGCTGTTTTTT
cdr3_aa: CASSQEEAINTGELFF

j_call: TRBJ2-1
clone_size: once
d_call: TRBD2
v_call: TRBV7-6
cdr3_nt: TGTGCCAGCAGCCTGGGGGCATTCGGGAGGGCCGATGAGCAGTTCTTC
cdr3_aa: CASSLGAFGRADEQFF

j_call: TRBJ2-2
clone_size: NA
d_call: NA
v_call: TRBV7-8
cdr3_nt: TGTGCCAGCAGCTTGCACGGCACCGGGGAGCTGTTTTTT
cdr3_aa: CASSLHGTGELFF

j_call: TRBJ1-1
clone_size: few
d_call: NA
v_call: TRBV5-6
cdr3_nt: TGTGCCAGCAGCTTGAGTCAGGGGCCCCAAGCTTTCTTT
cdr3_aa: CASSLSQGPQAFF

j_call: TRBJ1-2
clone_size: NA
d_call: NA
v_call: TRBV15
cdr3_nt: TGTGCCACCAGCAGGGACAGTCGGGATGGCTACACCTTC
cdr3_aa: CATSRDSRDGYTF

j_call: TRBJ1-6
clone_size: NA
d_call: NA
v_call: TRBV12-3/TRBV12-4
cdr3_nt: TGTGCCAGCAGTTCGGGGTTGGATTCACCCCTCCACTTT
cdr3_aa: CASSSGLDSPLHF

j_call: TRBJ2-2
clone_size: once
d_call: NA
v_call: TRBV19
cdr3_nt: TGTGCCAGTAGTATACAGGATGAGGGGGAGCTGTTTTTT
cdr3_aa: CASSIQDEGELFF

j_call: TRBJ1-4
clone_size: NA
d_call: NA
v_call: TRBV27
cdr3_nt: TGTGCCAGCAGAACGAACAGGGATAGGAATGAAAAACTGTTTTTT
cdr3_aa: CASRTNRDRNEKLFF

j_call: TRBJ1-1
clone_size: NA
d_call: NA
v_call: TRBV7-2
cdr3_nt: TGTGCCAGCAGCCTAGGGGACTTGCGTCGCTTTGAAGCTTTCTTT
cdr3_aa: CASSLGDLRRFEAFF

j_call: TRBJ2-5
clone_size: NA
d_call: TRBD1
v_call: TRBV5-6
cdr3_nt: TGTGCCAGCAGCTTCTCACAGGGGGATCGAGAGACCCAGTACTTC
cdr3_aa: CASSFSQGDRETQYF

j_call: TRBJ1-2
clone_size: NA
d_call: NA
v_call: TRBV5-4
cdr3_nt: TGTGCCAGCAGCTTGGCCGGTAGTAACTATGGCTACACCTTC
cdr3_aa: CASSLAGSNYGYTF

j_call: TRBJ1-2
clone_size: NA
d_call: TRBD1
v_call: TRBV27
cdr3_nt: TGTGCCAGCAGTCCGGGACAGTTCTATGGCTACACCTTC
cdr3_aa: CASSPGQFYGYTF

j_call: TRBJ2-5
clone_size: NA
d_call: TRBD1
v_call: TRBV2
cdr3_nt: TGTGCCAGCAGTATGGCGGGGACAGGACAAGAGACCCAGTACTTC
cdr3_aa: CASSMAGTGQETQYF

j_call: TRBJ1-3
clone_size: NA
d_call: NA
v_call: TRBV18
cdr3_nt: TGTGCCAGCTCACCGTCGCGGGGTGACGGTGGAAACACCATATATTTT
cdr3_aa: CASSPSRGDGGNTIYF

j_call: TRBJ1-6
clone_size: once
d_call: NA
v_call: TRBV7-2
cdr3_nt: TGTGCCAGCAGCGTGTACAGGGACAATTCACCCCTCCACTTT
cdr3_aa: CASSVYRDNSPLHF

j_call: TRBJ1-1
clone_size: NA
d_call: TRBD1
v_call: TRBV3-1/TRBV3-2
cdr3_nt: TGTGCCAGCAGCCAAAGGGGGACAGGGGTGAACACTGAAGCTTTCTTT
cdr3_aa: CASSQRGTGVNTEAFF

j_call: TRBJ1-2
clone_size: NA
d_call: NA
v_call: TRBV12-3/TRBV12-4
cdr3_nt: TGTGCCAGCACCCGACAGTCCTATGGCTACACCTTC
cdr3_aa: CASTRQSYGYTF

j_call: TRBJ2-7
clone_size: NA
d_call: TRBD2
v_call: TRBV6-1
cdr3_nt: TGTGCCAGCAGTGAAGGACTAGCGGCCACCTACGAGCAGTACTTC
cdr3_aa: CASSEGLAATYEQYF

j_call: TRBJ1-2
clone_size: NA
d_call: TRBD1
v_call: TRBV19
cdr3_nt: TGTGCCAGTAGGTACCGGGACAGGGTTGGCTACACCTTC
cdr3_aa: CASRYRDRVGYTF

j_call: TRBJ1-1
clone_size: NA
d_call: NA
v_call: TRBV18
cdr3_nt: TGTGCCAGCTCCCCGAGGAACACTGAAGCTTTCTTT
cdr3_aa: CASSPRNTEAFF

j_call: TRBJ1-1
clone_size: NA
d_call: NA
v_call: TRBV7-2
cdr3_nt: TGTGCCAGCAGCATCGACGGGGGCACTGAAGCTTTCTTT
cdr3_aa: CASSIDGGTEAFF

j_call: TRBJ2-7
clone_size: NA
d_call: NA
v_call: TRBV5-8
cdr3_nt: TGTGCCAGCAGGGGGGGACTTGCCCTTTCCTACGAGCAGTACTTC
cdr3_aa: CASRGGLALSYEQYF